Below, 25 T cell receptor beta chains from the same sample are listed, as sequenced in a study of OX40 agonist ivuxolimab in advanced cancers. The method was immunoSEQ multiplex PCR; TCRdb's version includes in-frame clones alone and lacks a portion of them. Seen here are about 34,000 clones, roughly 80% observed once, and the top ten hold roughly 2.5%. Specimen: CD4+ or CD8+ T cells sorted from blood, collected in a trial of the OX40 agonist ivuxolimab. These receptors came from an adult with an advanced solid tumor such as melanoma, head and neck, liver or kidney cancer.

The genes are TRBV5-8 and TRBJ2-6; D is uncertain. V was clipped by 3 bases and J by 0 bases, with 7 bases between them. CDR1 and CDR2 from the germline V gene are SGHTS and YDEGEE. The CDR3 runs 15 residues. DNA for the CDR3: TGTGCCAGCAGCTCGAGAGACTCTGGGGCCAACGTCCTGACTTTC. It yields the protein CASSSRDSGANVLTF. The full variable domain, in which reference TRBV5-8 and TRBJ2-6 provide the parts outside the CDR3, is EAGVTQSPTHLIKTRGQQATLRCSPISGHTSVYWYQQALGLGLQFLLWYDEGEERNRGNFPPRFSGRQFPNYSSELNVNALELEDSALYLCASSSRDSGANVLTFGAGSRLTVL.

The sample holds one count of this clone. The rearrangement uses TRBV7-9 and TRBJ1-1; weak D call: TRBD1 (6 bases). The CDR3 runs to 14 residues. Trimming shortened V by 5 bases and J by 4 bases, and 14 bases separated the two germline ends. The germline V gene encodes CDR1 SEHNR and CDR2 FQNEAQ (reference sequence). This CDR3 reads CASSPRGLGTEAFF. DNA of the CDR3: TGTGCCAGCAGCCCCCGGGGGCTCGGCACTGAAGCTTTCTTT.

The chain couples TRBV10-1 to TRBJ2-7; 7 nucleotides agree with TRBD1. Germline V CDR1 and CDR2: WNHNN, SYGVQD (reference sequence). CDR3 length equals 14 residues. V shed 7 bases and J 0 bases; nucleotides not matched to a gene: 6. DNA for the CDR3: TGCGCCAGCAAGGACAGGTTGGGCTCCTACGAGCAGTACTTC. It codes for CASKDRLGSYEQYF.

The chain couples TRBV4-3 to TRBJ2-3; 12 nucleotides match TRBD2. V was clipped by 1 base and J by 6 bases; unmatched bases: 5. CDR1 is LGHNA and CDR2 is YSLEER in the germline V gene. This CDR3 spans 16 amino acids. The CDR3 is CASSQVTSGRSDTQYF. Written as DNA, the CDR3 is TGCGCCAGCAGCCAAGTAACTAGCGGGAGGTCGGATACGCAGTATTTT.

The V gene is TRBV10-3, the J gene TRBJ2-7; 12 bases are shared with TRBD2. The CDR3 has 15 residues. Unmatched junction bases numbered 7, after V lost 4 bases and J lost 6 bases. Germline CDR1 reads ENHRY; CDR2 reads SYGVKD. CDR3: CAISASSGRAAEQYF. The CDR3 DNA sequence: TGTGCCATCAGTGCCTCTAGCGGGAGGGCCGCCGAGCAGTACTTC.

V is TRBV9 and J is TRBJ2-3, with D perhaps matching TRBD2 (6 bases). Germline V gives CDR1 SGDLS, CDR2 YYNGEE. There are 14 residues in the CDR3. The germline V and J ends were trimmed by 4 bases and 6 bases, with 15 bases remaining between them. The CDR3 region has the DNA TGTGCCAGCAGCACCCGCCCGAGCGGGGATACGCAGTATTTT. Its protein product is CASSTRPSGDTQYF.

The CDR3 region has the DNA TGTGCCAGCAGTAGAAACAGGGGCGCCACCGGGGAGCTGTTTTTT. Amino acids: CASSRNRGATGELFF. This chain uses TRBV27 with TRBJ2-2, with 7 bases fitting TRBD1. Unmatched junction bases numbered 7, after V lost 5 bases and J lost 4 bases. The CDR3 contains 15 residues. The V gene's germline CDR1 is MNHEY and CDR2 SMNVEV (reference sequence).

This chain joins TRBV5-1 and TRBJ2-5, with 8 bases fitting TRBD1. J was trimmed by 3 bases and V by 2 bases; bases with no gene match: 3. Per the germline V gene, CDR1 is SGHRS and CDR2 is YFSETQ. The CDR3 has 14 residues. CDR3 in amino acids: CASSFYRGKETQYF. The CDR3 DNA reads TGCGCCAGCAGCTTTTACAGGGGGAAAGAGACCCAGTACTTC.

This chain connects TRBV19 to TRBJ1-1; D is uncertain. CDR1 and CDR2 (germline): LNHDA, SQIVND (reference sequence). V was clipped by 0 bases and J by 6 bases, with 11 bases between them. The CDR3 extends over 14 amino acids. The CDR3 region has the DNA TGTGCCAGTAGTATAGATTTCGGCCGGGCTGAAGCTTTCTTT. Translated: CASSIDFGRAEAFF. Supplemented by reference TRBV19 and TRBJ1-1, the full variable domain reads DGGITQSPKYLFRKEGQNVTLSCEQNLNHDAMYWYRQDPGQGLRLIYYSQIVNDFQKGDIAEGYSVSREKKESFPLTVTSAQKNPTAFYLCASSIDFGRAEAFFGQGTRLTVV.

CDR3 nucleotide sequence: TGCAGCGCCGAACGGGGAAACTATGGCTACACCTTC. Protein sequence: CSAERGNYGYTF. This rearrangement joins TRBV29-1 to TRBJ1-2; D unclear. With 7 bases removed from V and 2 bases from J, the gap between germline ends came to 11 bases. Germline V lookup: CDR1 SQVTM, CDR2 ANQGSEA. This CDR3 is 12 amino acids long.

The gene calls are TRBV9 and TRBJ2-1; 10 bases are shared with TRBD2. V shed 0 bases and J 10 bases; nucleotides not matched to a gene: 7. The CDR3 totals 15 residues. The germline V gene has CDR1 SGDLS and CDR2 YYNGEE. The CDR3, as DNA: TGTGCCAGCAGCGTAGAAAGCGGGAGGGCACGGGAGCAGTTCTTC. This encodes CASSVESGRAREQFF.

Only a few counts were recorded for this clone. The chain links TRBV10-3 to TRBJ2-5, with 8 nucleotides matching TRBD2. Germline V gives CDR1 ENHRY, CDR2 SYGVKD. V was clipped by 6 bases and J by 5 bases; unmatched bases: 11. CDR3 length: 15 amino acids. The CDR3 reads CAIRHESGGGETQYF. In DNA, the CDR3 is TGTGCCATCAGACACGAATCCGGGGGGGGTGAGACCCAGTACTTC.

The rearrangement uses TRBV9 and TRBJ1-4; TRBD1 is a possible D gene (6 bases). Trimming shortened V by 0 bases and J by 8 bases, and 14 bases separated the two germline ends. Germline V gene sequence: CDR1 SGDLS, CDR2 YYNGEE. CDR3 length equals 15 residues. CDR3 DNA sequence: TGTGCCAGCAGCGTAGAGACGGGGGCGTGGGAAAAACTGTTTTTT. It is translated as CASSVETGAWEKLFF.

The V call is TRBV10-3, the J call TRBJ2-3, with D perhaps matching TRBD1 (6 bases). The CDR3 is 14 residues long. Between the trimmed V and J ends, which lost 2 bases and 3 bases, there was a span of 9 bases. Germline CDR1 and CDR2: ENHRY and SYGVKD. CDR3 DNA sequence: TGTGCCATCAGTGAGGGACAGACTACAGATACGCAGTATTTT. The encoded protein is CAISEGQTTDTQYF.

V is TRBV29-1 and J is TRBJ1-2; TRBD1 aligns across 8 bases. There are 13 residues in the CDR3. V dropped 7 bases and J dropped 8; count of bases not matched to a gene: 12. CDR1 is SQVTM and CDR2 is ANQGSEA in the germline V gene. In DNA, the CDR3 is TGCAGCGCTATAGACAGGGGATTGATCGGCTACACCTTC. Amino acids: CSAIDRGLIGYTF.

This chain connects TRBV7-3 to TRBJ2-3, with 8 bases matching TRBD2. The CDR3 loop spans 16 amino acids. Germline V lookup: CDR1 SGHTA, CDR2 FQGTGA. V was pared by 2 bases and J by 5 bases, with 9 bases of the junction left unmatched. CDR3 in DNA: TGTGCCAGCAGCTTAGGGAGCGGGAGCAATATAGATACGCAGTATTTT. It specifies CASSLGSGSNIDTQYF.

This chain joins TRBV7-3 and TRBJ2-3; D is unresolved. This CDR3 contains 13 residues. V was pared by 4 bases and J by 3 bases, with 8 bases between. In germline, CDR1 is SGHTA, CDR2 FQGTGA. The CDR3 spells CASSSQGTDTQYF. For the CDR3, the DNA is TGTGCCAGCAGCTCCCAAGGGACAGATACGCAGTATTTT.

This clone turned up a few times. The J gene is TRBJ1-6, the V gene TRBV19; D is unclear. The CDR3 length is 12 residues. Germline lookup yields CDR1 LNHDA and CDR2 SQIVND (reference sequence). The ends were cut back, 3 bases at V and 10 bases at J, with 7 bases in the middle. CDR3 sequence reads: CASSIEQSPLHF. The CDR3 DNA follows: TGTGCCAGTAGTATTGAACAATCACCCCTCCACTTT.

This rearrangement joins TRBV11-1 to TRBJ2-7, with a weak D call TRBD2 (5 bases). CDR3 size: 14 residues. V was cut by 5 bases and J by 3 bases, with 14 bases left in between. Germline CDR1 and CDR2: SGHAT and FQDESV (reference sequence). The CDR3 DNA reads TGTGCCAGCAGCGAAGACCGGGATCGCTACGAGCAGTACTTC. Translating it yields CASSEDRDRYEQYF.

The gene calls are TRBV19 and TRBJ2-1; the match to TRBD2 covers 9 bases. The germline V gene has CDR1 LNHDA and CDR2 SQIVND (reference sequence). The V gene end was trimmed by 5 bases and the J gene end by 4 bases; junction bases not matched to a gene: 6. This CDR3 has 15 residues. CDR3 nucleotides: TGTGCCAGTAGTGGGTCGACTAGCGGATACAATGAGCAGTTCTTC. It codes for CASSGSTSGYNEQFF.

The chain combines TRBV7-2 with TRBJ2-2, with D possibly being TRBD2 (6 bases). Looked up from germline, CDR1 is SGHTA and CDR2 is FQGNSA. The V gene lost 6 bases and the J gene lost 4 bases, with 21 bases spanning the gap. There are 17 residues in the CDR3. The DNA of the CDR3 is TGTGCCAGCAGACGGGTCCCCGGGACCGGGGGCACCGGGGAGCTGTTTTTT. The encoded protein is CASRRVPGTGGTGELFF.

The V gene is TRBV5-1, the J gene TRBJ2-2; 12 positions agree with TRBD2. CDR3 size: 15 residues. Germline V CDR1 and CDR2: SGHRS, YFSETQ. The trim removed 4 bases at V and 5 bases at J, leaving 3 bases unmatched. CDR3 in DNA: TGCGCCAGCAGCGGGACTAGCGGGCAGACCGGGGAGCTGTTTTTT. Encoded protein: CASSGTSGQTGELFF.

This clone showed up just once. The chain combines TRBV12-5 with TRBJ2-1; TRBD2 aligns across 7 bases. This CDR3 has 17 amino acids. Germline assignment: CDR1 LGHNT and CDR2 FRNRAP. V lost 7 bases and J lost 4; bases outside the gene matches: 16. CDR3 in DNA: TGTGCTAGTGCTTCCCCCCCCGGGGCTAGCGGTTACAATGAGCAGTTCTTC. Residues: CASASPPGASGYNEQFF.

The gene calls are TRBV19 and TRBJ2-5, with TRBD2 identical over 10 bases. J lost 4 bases, V lost 6 bases, and 5 bases had no gene match. This CDR3 is 14 amino acids long. CDR1 is LNHDA, CDR2 SQIVND, per germline (reference sequence). Written as DNA, the CDR3 is TGTGCCAGTAGGGCTAGCGGGAGTGCAGAGACCCAGTACTTC. Its protein is CASRASGSAETQYF.

The CDR3 DNA reads as TGTGCCAGCAGTGAAGCACCGGGGCTTGGAAACACCATATATTTT. Translation: CASSEAPGLGNTIYF. This chain joins TRBV2 and TRBJ1-3; D might be TRBD1 (5 bases). Trimming cost V 0 bases and J 3 bases, with 9 bases left between them. The germline V gene encodes CDR1 SNHLY and CDR2 FYNNEI. The CDR3 spans 15 residues.